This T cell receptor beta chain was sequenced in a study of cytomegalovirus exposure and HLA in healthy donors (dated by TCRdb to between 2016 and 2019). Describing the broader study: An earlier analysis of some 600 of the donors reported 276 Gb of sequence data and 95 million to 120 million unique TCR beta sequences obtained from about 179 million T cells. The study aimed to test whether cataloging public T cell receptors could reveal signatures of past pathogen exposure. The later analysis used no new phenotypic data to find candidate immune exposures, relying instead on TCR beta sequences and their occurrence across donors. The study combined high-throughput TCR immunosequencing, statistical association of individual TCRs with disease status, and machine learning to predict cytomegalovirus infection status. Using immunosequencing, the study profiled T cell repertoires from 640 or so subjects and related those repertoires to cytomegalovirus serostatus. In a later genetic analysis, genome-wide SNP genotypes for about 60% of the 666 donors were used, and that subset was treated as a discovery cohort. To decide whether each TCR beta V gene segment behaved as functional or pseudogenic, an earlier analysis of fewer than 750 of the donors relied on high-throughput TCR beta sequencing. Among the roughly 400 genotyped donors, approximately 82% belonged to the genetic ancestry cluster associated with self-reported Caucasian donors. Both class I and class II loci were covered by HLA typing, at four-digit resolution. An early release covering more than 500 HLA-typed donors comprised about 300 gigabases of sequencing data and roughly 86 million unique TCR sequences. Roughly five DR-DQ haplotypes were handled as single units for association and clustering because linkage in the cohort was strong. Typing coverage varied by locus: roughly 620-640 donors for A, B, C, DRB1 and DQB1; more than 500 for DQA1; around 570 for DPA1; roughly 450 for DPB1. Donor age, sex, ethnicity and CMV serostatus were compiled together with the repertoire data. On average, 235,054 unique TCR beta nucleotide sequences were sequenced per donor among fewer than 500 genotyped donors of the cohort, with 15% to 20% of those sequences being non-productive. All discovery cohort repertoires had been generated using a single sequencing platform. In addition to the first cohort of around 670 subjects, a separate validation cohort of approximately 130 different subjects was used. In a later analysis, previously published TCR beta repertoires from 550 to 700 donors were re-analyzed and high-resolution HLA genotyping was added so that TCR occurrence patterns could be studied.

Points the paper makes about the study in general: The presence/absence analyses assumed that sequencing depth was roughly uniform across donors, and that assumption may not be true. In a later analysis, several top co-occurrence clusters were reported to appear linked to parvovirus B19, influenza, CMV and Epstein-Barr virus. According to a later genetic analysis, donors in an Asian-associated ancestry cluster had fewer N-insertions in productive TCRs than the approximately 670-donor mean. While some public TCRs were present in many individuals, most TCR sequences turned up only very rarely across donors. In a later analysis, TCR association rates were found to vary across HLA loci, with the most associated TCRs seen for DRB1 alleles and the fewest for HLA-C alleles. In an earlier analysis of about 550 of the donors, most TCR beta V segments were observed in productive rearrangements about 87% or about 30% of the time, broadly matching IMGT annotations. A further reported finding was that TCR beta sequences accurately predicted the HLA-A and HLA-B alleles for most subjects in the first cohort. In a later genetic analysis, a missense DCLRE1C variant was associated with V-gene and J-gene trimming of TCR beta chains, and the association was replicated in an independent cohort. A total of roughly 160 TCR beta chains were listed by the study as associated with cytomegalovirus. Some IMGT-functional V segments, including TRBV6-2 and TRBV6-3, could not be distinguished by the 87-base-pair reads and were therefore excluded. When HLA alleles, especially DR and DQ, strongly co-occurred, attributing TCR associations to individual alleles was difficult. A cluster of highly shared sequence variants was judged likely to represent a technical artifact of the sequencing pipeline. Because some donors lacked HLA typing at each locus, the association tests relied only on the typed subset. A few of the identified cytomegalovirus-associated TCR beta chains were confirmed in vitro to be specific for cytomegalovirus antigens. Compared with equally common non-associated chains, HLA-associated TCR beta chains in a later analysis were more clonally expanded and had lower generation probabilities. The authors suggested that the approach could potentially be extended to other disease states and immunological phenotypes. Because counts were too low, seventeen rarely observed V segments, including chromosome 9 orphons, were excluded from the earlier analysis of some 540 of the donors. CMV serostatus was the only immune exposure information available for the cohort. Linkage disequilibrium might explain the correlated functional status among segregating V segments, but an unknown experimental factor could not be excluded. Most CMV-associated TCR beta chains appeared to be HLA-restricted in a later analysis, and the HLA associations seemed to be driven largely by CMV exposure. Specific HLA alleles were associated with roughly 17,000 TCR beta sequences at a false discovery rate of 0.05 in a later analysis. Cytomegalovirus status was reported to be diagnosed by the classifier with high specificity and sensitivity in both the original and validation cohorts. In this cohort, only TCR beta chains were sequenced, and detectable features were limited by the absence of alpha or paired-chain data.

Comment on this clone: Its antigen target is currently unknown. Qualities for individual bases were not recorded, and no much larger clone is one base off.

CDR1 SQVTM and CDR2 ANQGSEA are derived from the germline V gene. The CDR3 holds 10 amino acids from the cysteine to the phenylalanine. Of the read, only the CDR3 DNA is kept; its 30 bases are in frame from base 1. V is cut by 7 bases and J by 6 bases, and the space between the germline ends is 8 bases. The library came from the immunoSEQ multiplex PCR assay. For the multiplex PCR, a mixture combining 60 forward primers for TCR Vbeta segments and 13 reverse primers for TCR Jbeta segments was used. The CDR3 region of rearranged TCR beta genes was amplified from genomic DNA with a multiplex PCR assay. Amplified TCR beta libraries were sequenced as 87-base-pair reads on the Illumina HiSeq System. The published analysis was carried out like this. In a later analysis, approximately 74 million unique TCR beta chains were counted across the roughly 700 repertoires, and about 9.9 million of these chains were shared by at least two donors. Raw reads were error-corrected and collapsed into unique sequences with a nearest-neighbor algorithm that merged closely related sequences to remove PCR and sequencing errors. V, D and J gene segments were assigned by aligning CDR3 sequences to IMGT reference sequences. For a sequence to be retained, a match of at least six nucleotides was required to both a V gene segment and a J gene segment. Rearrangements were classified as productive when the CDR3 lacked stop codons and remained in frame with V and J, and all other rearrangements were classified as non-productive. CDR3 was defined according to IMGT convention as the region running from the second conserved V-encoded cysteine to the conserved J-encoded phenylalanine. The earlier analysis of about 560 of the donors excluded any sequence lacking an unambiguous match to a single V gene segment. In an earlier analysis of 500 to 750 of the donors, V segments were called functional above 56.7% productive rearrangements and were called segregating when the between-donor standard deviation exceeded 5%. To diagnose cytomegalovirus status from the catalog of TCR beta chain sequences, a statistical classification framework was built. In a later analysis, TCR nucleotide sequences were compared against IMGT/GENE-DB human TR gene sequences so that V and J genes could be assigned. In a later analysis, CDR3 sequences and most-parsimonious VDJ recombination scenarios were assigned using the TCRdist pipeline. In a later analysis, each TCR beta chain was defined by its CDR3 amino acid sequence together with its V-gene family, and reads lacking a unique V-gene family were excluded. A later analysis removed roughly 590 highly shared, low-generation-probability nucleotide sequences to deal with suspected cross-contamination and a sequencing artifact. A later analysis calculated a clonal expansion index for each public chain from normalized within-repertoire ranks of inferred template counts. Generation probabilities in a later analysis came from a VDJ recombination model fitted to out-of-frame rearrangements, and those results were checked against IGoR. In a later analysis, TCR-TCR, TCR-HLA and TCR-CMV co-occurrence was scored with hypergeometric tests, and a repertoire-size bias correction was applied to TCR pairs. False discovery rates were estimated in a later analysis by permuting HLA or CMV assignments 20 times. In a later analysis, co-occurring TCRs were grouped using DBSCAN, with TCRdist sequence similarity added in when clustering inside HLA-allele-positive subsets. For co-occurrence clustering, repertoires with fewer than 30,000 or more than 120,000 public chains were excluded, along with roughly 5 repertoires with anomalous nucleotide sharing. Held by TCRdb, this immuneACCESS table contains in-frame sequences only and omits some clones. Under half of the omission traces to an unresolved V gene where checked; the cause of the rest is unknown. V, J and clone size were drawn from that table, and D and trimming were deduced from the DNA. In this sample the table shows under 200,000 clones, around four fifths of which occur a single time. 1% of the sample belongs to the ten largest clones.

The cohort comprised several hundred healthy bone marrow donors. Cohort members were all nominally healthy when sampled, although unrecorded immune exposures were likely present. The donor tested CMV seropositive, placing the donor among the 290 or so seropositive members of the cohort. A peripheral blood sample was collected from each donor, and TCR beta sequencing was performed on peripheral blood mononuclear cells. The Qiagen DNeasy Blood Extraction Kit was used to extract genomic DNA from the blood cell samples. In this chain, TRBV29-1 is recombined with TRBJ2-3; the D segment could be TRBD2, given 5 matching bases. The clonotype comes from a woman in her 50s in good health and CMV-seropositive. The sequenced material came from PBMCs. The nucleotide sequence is TGCAGCGGAGGGTTGGATACGCAGTATTTT. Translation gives CSGGLDTQYF.